What follows are 5 T cell receptor beta chains derived from one specimen sequenced in a study of T cell repertoires in cytomegalovirus infection. TCRdb passed the reads through MiXCR, listing each CDR3 protein once. The sample holds 300,000 to 450,000 distinct CDR3 sequences, 15% to 20% seen once. The source material was PBMCs. Receptors were obtained from a human donor in good health (CMV status not recorded). Some clones in this sample may be carry-over from other donors' samples.

This clonotype was detected a few times. The V call is TRBV19, the J call TRBJ1-1, with D uncertain. This CDR3 is built from 16 residues. V was cut by 5 bases and J by 1 base, with 17 bases left in between. Germline CDR1 is LNHDA and CDR2 is SQIVND (reference sequence). DNA for the CDR3: TGTGCCAGTAGTTCCAATGTCGGGCAGGAGAACACTGAAGCTTTCTTT. This translates into CASSSNVGQENTEAFF.

This clonotype was seen repeatedly, ten times or more. The chain links TRBV7-2 to TRBJ1-2; D is unclear. V lost 0 bases to trimming and J lost 7 bases, with 12 bases between them. Per the germline V gene, CDR1 is SGHTA and CDR2 is FQGNSA. The CDR3 totals 14 residues. For the CDR3, the DNA is TGTGCCAGCAGCTTAGCTGGGGTTTCTAGTGGCTACACCTTC. Amino acids: CASSLAGVSSGYTF.

This clonotype was found many times. The chain is built from TRBV7-9 and TRBJ2-5, with D perhaps matching TRBD1 or TRBD2 (6 bases each). There are 15 residues in the CDR3. Between the trimmed V and J ends, which lost 4 bases and 5 bases, there was a span of 17 bases. Germline lookup yields CDR1 SEHNR and CDR2 FQNEAQ (reference sequence). The CDR3 reads CASSSGAGGLETQYF. The CDR3 DNA reads TGTGCCAGCAGCTCTGGGGCCGGGGGCTTGGAGACCCAGTACTTC.

The sample holds one count of this clonotype. The chain combines TRBV20-1 with TRBJ1-1; D not certain. Per the germline V gene, CDR1 is DFQATT and CDR2 is SNEGSKA (reference sequence). The CDR3 extends over 14 amino acids. V lost 2 bases and J 0 bases, leaving 10 bases between the germline ends. The CDR3 sequence: CSARWSLVNTEAFF. The CDR3 DNA is TGCAGTGCTAGATGGAGTTTGGTGAACACTGAAGCTTTCTTT.

This clonotype was observed a handful of times. This chain connects TRBV7-4 to TRBJ1-1; 8 positions agree with TRBD1. CDR3 size: 16 residues. Germline CDR1 is SGHVT and CDR2 is SQSDAQ. J lost 6 bases, V lost 1 base, and 10 bases had no gene match. The CDR3 nucleotides read TGTGCCAGCAGCTTAGTCGGAGGACAGGGTGAAGCTGAAGCTTTCTTT. Protein sequence: CASSLVGGQGEAEAFF.